This TCR beta chain was identified in a study of T-cell memory formation after mild COVID-19. Study as a whole: Among the donors, TCR clusters were largely specific to each donor.

One entry per CDR3 protein, called by TCRdb with MiXCR from the 5' RACE reads. Altogether about 190,000 distinct CDR3 sequences are present, around 25% being singletons, with the ten largest covering about 10%. The germline gives CDR1 LGHNA, CDR2 YSLEER. V gave up 4 bases and J gave up 5 bases; unmatched junction bases: 13. The CDR3 contains 17 residues. The chain links TRBV4-3 to TRBJ2-1; 8 bases are shared with TRBD2. The sequencing input was PBMCs or a T cell subset sorted from them (not recorded which). This clonotype was sampled from an adult woman who had mild COVID-19 (a few samples of this study predate the infection). Cell type and time point are not known. The CDR3 DNA sequence: TGCGCCAGCAGCCTTCTGAGGTCAGCGGGGGCCGACAATGAGCAGTTCTTC. It encodes CASSLLRSAGADNEQFF.